The T cell receptor beta chain described here comes from a study of blood T cell repertoires in COVID-19. Study at large: Spain, Italy and the United States supplied samples that represented acute and convalescent COVID-19. PBMCs, B-cell-depleted T cells, or T cells provided the cDNA or gDNA that made up the material.

The CDR3 has 13 residues. Looked up from germline, CDR1 is LGHNA and CDR2 is YNFKEQ. Trimming shortened V by 1 base and J by 3 bases, and 7 bases separated the two germline ends. The protocol was immunoSEQ multiplex PCR, while the TCRdb copy is restricted to in-frame clones and leaves out a portion. The table shows roughly 250,000 clones, with roughly 93% occurring only once. The chain has TRBV4-2 and TRBJ2-7; perhaps TRBD1 as D (5 bases). Sequenced material: PBMCs or T cells enriched from blood (not recorded which). This TCR derives from a woman in her forties with acute COVID-19. The CDR3 spells CASSQGGNYEQYF. CDR3 coding DNA: TGTGCCAGCAGCCAAGGGGGCAACTACGAGCAGTACTTC.